This entry lists 2 T cell receptor beta chains sequenced from one sample in a study of blood T cell repertoires in COVID-19. This table comes from immunoSEQ multiplex PCR, and its TCRdb copy is limited to in-frame clones, with some not included. The data show approximately 150,000 clones, around four fifths seen once. The specimen was PBMCs or T cells enriched from blood (not recorded which). All receptors derive from a woman aged 45-60 years who had recovered from COVID-19.

The CDR3 region has the DNA TGTGCCAGCAGCCAAGATCGGAACACCATATATTTT. It translates to CASSQDRNTIYF. The chain is built from TRBV3-1 (or the pseudogene TRBV3-2) and TRBJ1-3; unclear D gene. The germline CDR1 and CDR2 sequences are LGHDT and YNNKEL (reference sequence). Trimming left V 0 bases short and J 7 bases short, with 4 bases between. The CDR3 length is 12 residues.

The genes are TRBV6-5 and TRBJ2-7; 8 nucleotides align to TRBD2. Germline trimming cut 0 bases from V and 1 base from J; bases unmatched to any gene: 5. In germline, CDR1 is MNHEY, CDR2 SVGAGI. The CDR3 is 16 amino acids. This chain's CDR3 is CASSYSPGGVSYEQYF. The DNA of the CDR3 is TGTGCCAGCAGTTACTCGCCGGGGGGGGTTTCCTACGAGCAGTACTTC.